Sequencing of this TCR beta chain was carried out in a study of OX40 agonist ivuxolimab in advanced cancers. Study details: Partial responses were observed in three patients, of whom one had hepatocellular carcinoma and two had cutaneous melanoma.

TCRdb's table, derived via immunoSEQ multiplex PCR, lists solely in-frame clones and lacks some. This repertoire shows 70,000 or so clones, roughly nine tenths found once; its top ten account for around 0.3%. V gave up 5 bases and J gave up 2 bases; unmatched junction bases: 12. This CDR3 spans 17 amino acids. Per the germline V gene, CDR1 is MNHEY and CDR2 is SMNVEV (reference sequence). Exclusion of a patient followed from autoimmune disease history or systemic immunosuppression. The clonotype originates from an adult with an advanced solid tumor such as melanoma, head and neck, liver or kidney cancer. The sequences come from CD4+ or CD8+ T cells sorted from blood, collected in a trial of the OX40 agonist ivuxolimab. The chain combines TRBV27 with TRBJ1-5; 7 bases map to TRBD1. Written as DNA, the CDR3 is TGTGCCAGCAGTCCGATACAGGGGATTGGAGGCAATCAGCCCCAGCATTTT. Translating it yields CASSPIQGIGGNQPQHF.